This T cell receptor beta chain was recorded in a study of monozygotic twins with inflammatory bowel disease (dated by TCRdb to the late 2010s). Regarding the complete study: The complete study included approximately 28 monozygotic twin pairs: 19 IBD-discordant Danish pairs and nine German pairs, of which four were IBD-concordant and five were IBD-discordant. Disease-associated traits were sought mainly through comparisons between IBD patients and their genetically identical healthy co-twins within discordant pairs. Each individual had, on average, about 151 000 unique TCRalpha sequences and 181 000 unique TCRbeta sequences available for analysis.

With respect to this clonotype: Its antigen has not been determined.

From each donor, a roughly 2.7 ml peripheral blood sample was collected into PAXgene tubes and kept at -80 degrees C. Without T cell sorting, total RNA was isolated from whole blood using the PAXgene blood miRNA kit on an automated QIAcube. Deep TCRalpha and TCRbeta repertoire profiling with unique molecular barcoding was performed on peripheral blood of monozygotic twin pairs concordant or discordant for inflammatory bowel disease. Smoking habits were recorded for all twin pairs, and each individual was classified as a current, former or never smoker. Overall study results and their limits: Concordant and discordant twins showed no difference in repertoire similarity, possibly because of limited statistical power. Background noise and inter-individual variability may have been introduced into the repertoires by the differing immunosuppressive treatments among patients. Distinction between different T cell subtypes could not be achieved in the analysis. No single strong signal or clonotype linked to IBD turned up in the results, so the idea that one exists was not supported. Fewer clonotypes were shared with other individuals by IBD patients than by healthy twins, most markedly in patients showing signs of disease activity. TCRbeta repertoire diversity, by inverse Simpson index, was decreased in IBD patients compared with their healthy co-twins.

Library generation was performed with 5' RACE. Preparation of each TCR library used 3,000 to 3,500 ng of total RNA. For each sample, cDNA was synthesized in eight separate reactions using SMARTScribe reverse transcriptase. During cDNA synthesis, unique molecular identifiers containing a 6-nucleotide sample barcode were introduced by template switching. TCRalpha and TCRbeta cDNA was amplified in two nested PCRs of about 16 and 10 cycles, and bead purification was carried out after each PCR. Before amplification, the cDNA was treated with uracil DNA-glycosylase and purified using the QIAquick PCR purification kit. The second PCR added Illumina TruSeq-compatible adapters along with sample-specific barcodes. TapeStation and Qubit were used to check library quality and concentration, and 5 ng of each library went into the pool. Pooled libraries were sequenced on an Illumina HiSeq2500 single-index Rapid Run with 2 x 100 bp reads and custom sequencing primers. The authors' pipeline ran thus. MiGEC version 1.2.6 was used for UMI-based consensus assembly to correct PCR and sequencing errors. V(D)J alignment, clonotype assembly and CDR3 extraction were performed with MiXCR version 2.1.1. To normalise gene usage, clonotype sharing and MAIT/NKT TCR abundance, the analysis used the top 1000, 10 000 and 20 000 clonotypes per sample. After downsampling to 27 000 UMIs, diversity was calculated as the inverse Simpson index using the vegan R package. Statistical testing used paired Mann-Whitney U tests on the discordant twin pairs and applied Benjamini-Hochberg correction for multiple testing. Reprocessed by TCRdb, the reads give a single entry per CDR3 protein sequence, without DNA. These V and J calls derive from TCRdb rather than the authors' analysis. The table for this sample shows 160,000 or so distinct CDR3 sequences. The top ten hold 2.4% of the sample.

The CDR3 sequence holds 18 residues, the cysteine and phenylalanine included. DNA is not recorded here. The germline V gene provides CDR1 SGHRS and CDR2 YFSETQ. The sequence was collected from a human donor with ulcerative colitis or Crohn's disease, or a healthy co-twin of an affected twin (not recorded which). The sequencing input was blood. The V gene is TRBV5-1 and the J gene is TRBJ1-5. CDR3 sequence: CASSVEGTKLSSNQPQHF. The variable domain in full, with residues beyond the CDR3 obtained from the reference TRBV5-1 and TRBJ1-5 genes, is KAGVTQTPRYLIKTRGQQVTLSCSPISGHRSVSWYQQTPGQGLQFLFEYFSETQRNKGNFPGRFSGRQFSNSRSEMNVSTLELGDSALYLCASSVEGTKLSSNQPQHFGDGTRLSIL.